Shown below are 10 T cell receptor beta chains from a single sample sequenced in a study of regulatory T cells in long-lasting Graves disease. This sample's time point: newly diagnosed GD, antithyroid drugs for less than 3 months. PBMC-derived RNA was used for the TCR library. Building the TCR beta libraries relied on iRepertoire HTBI primers, and CDR3 regions underwent Arm-PCR. TCRdb called the multiplex PCR reads again in MiXCR, with one record for every CDR3 protein. This sample carries around 250,000 distinct CDR3 sequences, 15% to 20% of them seen once, and the ten largest clones take around 15%. These data were also filed under a second study, of T cells in Graves' hyperthyroidism and ophthalmopathy.

The material was peripheral blood mononuclear cells (PBMCs), obtained at new diagnosis, from a patient treated with antithyroid drugs. These receptor sequences come from a woman in her 30s with Graves disease.

This clonotype was detected a few times. A read error may be the cause here, since a much bigger clone is one base away. CDR3 nucleotide sequence: TGTGCCAGCACGGTCGGGTCCGGGGAGCTGCTTTTT. This encodes CASTVGSGELLF. This chain connects TRBV2 to TRBJ2-2, with a possible D match to TRBD2 (5 bases). The germline V gene has CDR1 SNHLY and CDR2 FYNNEI. CDR3 length equals 12 residues.

This CDR3 is CASSAKGQGPYGYTF. CDR3 DNA sequence: TGTGCCAGCAGTGCAAAAGGGCAGGGCCCCTATGGCTACACCTTC. The rearrangement uses TRBV2 and TRBJ1-2, with D possibly matching TRBD1 (5 bases). Germline V lookup: CDR1 SNHLY, CDR2 FYNNEI. The CDR3 totals 15 residues. V dropped 4 bases and J dropped 4 bases, with 16 bases sitting between them.

This clonotype was seen at least ten times. The chain couples TRBV7-9 to TRBJ1-4, with D uncertain. V gave up 1 base and J gave up 7 bases, with 7 bases separating them. The CDR3 is made up of 13 amino acids. The germline CDR1 and CDR2 sequences are SEHNR and FQNEAQ (reference sequence). In nucleotides, the CDR3 is TGTGCCAGCAGCTTAGATATTGGTGAAAAACTGTTTTTT. This codes for CASSLDIGEKLFF.

This clonotype was observed at least ten times. This chain uses TRBV2 with TRBJ1-2, with TRBD1 as a possible D gene (5 bases). Trimming shortened V by 11 bases and J by 3 bases, and 19 bases separated the two germline ends. The germline V gene has CDR1 SNHLY and CDR2 FYNNEI. The CDR3 loop spans 14 amino acids. The CDR3 coding sequence is TGTGCCGTCCGGGGACCCCAAGCCGACTATGGCTACACCTTC. Translated: CAVRGPQADYGYTF.

This chain connects TRBV10-3 to TRBJ1-6, with 9 nucleotides matching TRBD1. J gave up 9 bases and V 4 bases, and 4 bases lay outside the gene matches. Germline CDR1 is ENHRY and CDR2 is SYGVKD. This CDR3 region has 14 residues. CDR3 residues: CAISGDRDSSPLHF. CDR3 nucleotides: TGTGCCATCAGTGGGGACAGGGATAGTTCACCCCTCCACTTT.

The chain has TRBV20-1 and TRBJ1-2, with 9 nucleotides matching TRBD1. With 3 bases clipped from V and 4 bases from J, the junction kept 6 bases outside the gene matches. CDR3 size: 14 residues. Germline assignment: CDR1 DFQATT and CDR2 SNEGSKA (reference sequence). CDR3 residues: CSARKQGASYGYTF. As DNA, the CDR3 is TGCAGTGCTAGGAAACAGGGGGCATCCTATGGCTACACCTTC.

The CDR3: CASSISTTDTQYF. In DNA form, the CDR3 reads TGTGCCAGTAGTATAAGTACCACAGATACGCAGTATTTT. The V call is TRBV19, the J call TRBJ2-3; D gene uncertain. The CDR3 covers 13 residues. Between the trimmed V and J ends, which lost 2 bases and 2 bases, there was a span of 5 bases. In germline, CDR1 is LNHDA, CDR2 SQIVND (reference sequence).

This clonotype was counted many times. The J gene is TRBJ2-7, the V gene TRBV7-8; D perhaps matches TRBD2 (6 bases). V was cut by 6 bases and J by 1 base, with 10 bases left in between. This CDR3 spans 13 amino acids. Germline CDR1 reads SGHVS; CDR2 reads FQNEAQ. The CDR3 bases are TGTGCCAGCAGTTTTAGCGGATCCTACGAGCAGTACTTC. It translates to CASSFSGSYEQYF.

This clonotype has at least ten counts. The chain combines TRBV2 with TRBJ2-1; a possible D gene is TRBD1 (6 bases). V lost 5 bases and J lost 8, with 10 bases in between. CDR1 SNHLY and CDR2 FYNNEI come from the germline V gene. This CDR3 region has 12 residues. Here the CDR3 DNA reads TGTGCCAGCAGTTCGGGACAAGATGAGCAGTTCTTC. Its translation is CASSSGQDEQFF.

In its sample, this clonotype was seen once. Given a much more abundant clone one base away, this may be a read error. The chain has TRBV14 and TRBJ2-5, with 7 bases that match TRBD1. The CDR3 totals 14 residues. Germline V gene data show CDR1 as SGHDN and CDR2 as FVKESK. The CDR3 coding sequence is TGTGACAGCGCCGGGACAGACCCGGCGGAGACCCAGTACTTC. Protein product: CDSAGTDPAETQYF.